These 5 T cell receptor beta chains were all obtained from the same sample, sequenced in a study of shared clonotypes between healthy human individuals. Sequencing was performed with immunoSEQ multiplex PCR; in TCRdb, only in-frame clones are kept and a portion is missing. The sample lists more than 500,000 clones; 95% were seen once. CD8 cells classed as naive were CD45RO-negative and positively selected for CCR7, excluding terminally differentiated effector memory CD45RA+ cells. The specimen sequenced was naive CD8+ T cells sorted from blood. The receptors come from a woman aged 25 to 39 in good health.

V is TRBV6-1 and J is TRBJ1-1; D call uncertain. The CDR3 contains 13 residues. Trimming left V 1 base short and J 1 base short, with 4 bases between. Germline assignment: CDR1 MNHNS and CDR2 SASEGT. As DNA, the CDR3 is TGTGCCAGCAGTGAAGTAGGGAACACTGAAGCTTTCTTT. This gives the protein CASSEVGNTEAFF.

V and J are TRBV19 and TRBJ2-5; 7 bases map to TRBD1. CDR1 is LNHDA and CDR2 is SQIVND in the germline V gene (reference sequence). The V gene end was trimmed by 0 bases and the J gene end by 5 bases; junction bases not matched to a gene: 21. This CDR3 contains 20 residues. The CDR3 coding sequence is TGTGCCAGTAGTATAGATCTCCCTAGTGGAAAAGGGGGCTATAGGGAGACCCAGTACTTC. It encodes CASSIDLPSGKGGYRETQYF. The whole variable domain, remainder taken from reference TRBV19 and TRBJ2-5, is DGGITQSPKYLFRKEGQNVTLSCEQNLNHDAMYWYRQDPGQGLRLIYYSQIVNDFQKGDIAEGYSVSREKKESFPLTVTSAQKNPTAFYLCASSIDLPSGKGGYRETQYFGPGTRLLVL.

The rearrangement links TRBV10-2 to TRBJ1-4, with D maybe TRBD1 (6 bases). The V gene's germline CDR1 is WSHSY and CDR2 SAAADI. The CDR3 loop spans 14 amino acids. V dropped 2 bases and J dropped 4 bases, with 8 bases sitting between them. The DNA for the CDR3 is TGCGCCAGCAGTGAGGCAGGGGTTAATGAAAAACTGTTTTTT. It encodes CASSEAGVNEKLFF.

A single count supports this clone. V is TRBV27 and J is TRBJ2-2; weak D call: TRBD2 (6 bases). The V and J ends lost 5 bases and 10 bases respectively, with 14 bases between them. The CDR3 is 13 residues long. CDR1 is MNHEY and CDR2 is SMNVEV in the germline V gene (reference sequence). The CDR3 is CASSPPRGEELFF. The CDR3 DNA follows: TGTGCCAGCAGTCCCCCCCGCGGGGAGGAGCTGTTTTTT.

The rearrangement links TRBV9 to TRBJ2-7, with 8 bases fitting TRBD1. Trimming took 3 bases from V and 5 from J; bases not matched to a gene: 10. Germline lookup yields CDR1 SGDLS and CDR2 YYNGEE. The CDR3 runs 15 residues. The CDR3 DNA follows: TGTGCCAGCAGCGCCTCAGGGGGCCTGGGGGACGAGCAGTACTTC. Its protein product is CASSASGGLGDEQYF.